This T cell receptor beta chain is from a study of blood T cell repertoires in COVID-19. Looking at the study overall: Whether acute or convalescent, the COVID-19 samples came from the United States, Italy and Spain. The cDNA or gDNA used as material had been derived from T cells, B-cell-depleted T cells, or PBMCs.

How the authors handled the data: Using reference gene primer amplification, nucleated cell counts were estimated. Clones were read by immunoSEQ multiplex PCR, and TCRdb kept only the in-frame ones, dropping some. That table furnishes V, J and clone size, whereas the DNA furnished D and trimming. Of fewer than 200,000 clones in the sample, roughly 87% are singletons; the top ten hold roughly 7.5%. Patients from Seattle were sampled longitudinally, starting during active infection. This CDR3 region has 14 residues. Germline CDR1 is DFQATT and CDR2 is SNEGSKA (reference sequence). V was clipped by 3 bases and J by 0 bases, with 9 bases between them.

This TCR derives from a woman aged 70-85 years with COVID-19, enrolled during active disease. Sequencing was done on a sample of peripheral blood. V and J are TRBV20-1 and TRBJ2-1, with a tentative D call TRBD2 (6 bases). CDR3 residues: CSASGGASYNEQFF. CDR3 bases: TGCAGTGCTAGTGGCGGGGCCTCCTACAATGAGCAGTTCTTC.